This is a list of T cell receptor beta chains from one sample in a study of T cells in Graves' hyperthyroidism and ophthalmopathy. From the multiplex PCR reads, TCRdb called clonotypes with MiXCR, one entry per CDR3 protein. The sample shows around 570,000 distinct CDR3 sequences, roughly 21% of them seen only once. Input material: blood. The source of these receptors is a man between 40 and 49 years old with Graves' ophthalmopathy. The CDR3 runs from the conserved cysteine through the conserved F or W. The order of the fields is CDR3 length, V gene, D gene, J gene, clone size, CDR3 DNA, CDR3 protein. D genes are given only for firm matches. Some rows have no size entry. The others give once, few or many, or a class for an expanded clone.

>14|TRBV6-5|NA|TRBJ1-2|many
TGTGCCAGCAGTTACTCGAACAGCGCCTATGGCTACACCTTC
CASSYSNSAYGYTF
>18|TRBV27|TRBD2|TRBJ2-1|NA
TGTGCCAGCAGTTCTCCCCTGGGCGGGGGAAGTCTCTACAATGAGCAGTTCTTC
CASSSPLGGGSLYNEQFF
>16|TRBV6-1|TRBD1|TRBJ2-4|NA
TGTGCCAGCAGTGAGCTGGACAGGGGGGCCAAAAACATTCAGTACTTC
CASSELDRGAKNIQYF
>20|TRBV20-1|NA|TRBJ2-5|NA
TGCAGTGCTAGAGACAGGGCCGAACTAGATCAGCACCCGACGGAGGAGACCCAGTACTTC
CSARDRAELDQHPTEETQYF
>17|TRBV20-1|TRBD2|TRBJ2-3|many
TGCAGTGCTGACCAACCCGGACTAGCGGGAGCCACAGATACGCAGTATTTT
CSADQPGLAGATDTQYF
>16|TRBV11-2|NA|TRBJ2-5|NA
TGTGCCAGCAGCTCCATAGGCCGAGGACGGGGGGCTGCCCAGTACTTC
CASSSIGRGRGAAQYF
>13|TRBV29-1|TRBD1|TRBJ1-1|NA
TGCAGCGTGACAGGGGCCGTTAACACTGAAGCTTTCTTT
CSVTGAVNTEAFF
>13|TRBV20-1|NA|TRBJ1-5|NA
TGCAGTGCTAGGGGACGTGGGGCCGATGCCCAGCATTTT
CSARGRGADAQHF
>14|TRBV7-9|TRBD1|TRBJ2-7|few
TGTGCCAGCAGCCCCCAGGGGGAATCCTACGAGCAGTACTTC
CASSPQGESYEQYF
>16|TRBV5-1|TRBD2|TRBJ2-3|NA
TGCGCCAGCAGCTTGAATCTTGGGACTAGTTCAGATACGCAGTATTTT
CASSLNLGTSSDTQYF
>16|TRBV2|NA|TRBJ1-4|NA
TGTGCCAGCAGTGACGGGGACTTGCGGACGGATGAAAAACTGTTTTTT
CASSDGDLRTDEKLFF
>13|TRBV12-3/TRBV12-4|NA|TRBJ2-5|many
TGTGCCAGCAGTTTTGGGGGTCGCGAGACCCAGTACTTC
CASSFGGRETQYF
>13|TRBV2|NA|TRBJ1-2|many
TGTGCCAGCAGTGATACGGTGGAATATGGCTACACCTTC
CASSDTVEYGYTF
>12|TRBV5-1|NA|TRBJ1-5|many
TGCGCCAGCAGCTTGTTCGGACAGCCCCAGCATTTT
CASSLFGQPQHF
>13|TRBV6-1|NA|TRBJ2-3|few
TGTGCCAGTGGGGCGGAGTTCACAGATACGCAGTATTTT
CASGAEFTDTQYF
>16|TRBV12-3/TRBV12-4|NA|TRBJ2-6|NA
TGTGCCAGCAGTTTTAACAGCCTCTCTGGGGCCAACGTCCTGACTTTC
CASSFNSLSGANVLTF
>12|TRBV7-9|NA|TRBJ1-2|NA
TGTGCCAGCAGCCCAACAGAGTATGGCTACACCTTC
CASSPTEYGYTF
>14|TRBV28|TRBD1|TRBJ1-1|NA
TGTGCCAGCAACGCTGGGACAGGGGGCACTGAAGCTTTCTTT
CASNAGTGGTEAFF
>16|TRBV15|NA|TRBJ2-7|NA
TGTGCCACCAGCAGAGACGGCGGGGCGAGCTCCTACGAGCAGTACTTC
CATSRDGGASSYEQYF
>17|TRBV19|TRBD2|TRBJ2-1|few
TGTGCCAGTAGTCGAAAAGGGACTAGCGGGGGGGCGGACGAGCAGTTCTTC
CASSRKGTSGGADEQFF
>13|TRBV24-1|TRBD2|TRBJ2-3|NA
TGTGCCACCGGGGGGGGGGAAGAGGATACGCAGTATTTT
CATGGGEEDTQYF
>12|TRBV28|TRBD1|TRBJ1-5|NA
TGTGCGTCGACAGGGGGACGTCAGCCCCAGCATTTT
CASTGGRQPQHF
>16|TRBV6-2/TRBV6-3|TRBD2|TRBJ2-7|many
TGTGCCAGCAGCCCCGGAGGTCTAGCGGGCTCCTACGAGCAGTACTTC
CASSPGGLAGSYEQYF
>16|TRBV29-1|NA|TRBJ2-1|few
TGCAGCGTTGAAGACCACAGGGCAATCTCCTACAATGAGCAGTTCTTC
CSVEDHRAISYNEQFF
>15|TRBV7-9|TRBD2|TRBJ2-3|many
TGTGCCAGCAGCACGACTAGCGGGAGTACGGATACGCAGTATTTT
CASSTTSGSTDTQYF
>15|TRBV7-2|NA|TRBJ1-1|few
TGTGCCAGCAGCTTAATGGGGGGGGGCCTCACTGAAGCTTTCTTT
CASSLMGGGLTEAFF
>13|TRBV28|TRBD1|TRBJ1-5|few
TGTGCCAGCTCGGACAGGGCCAATCAGCCCCAGCATTTT
CASSDRANQPQHF
>16|TRBV6-4|TRBD2|TRBJ2-3|NA
TGTGCCAGCAGTGACTCGGGGAGGGCCACTTCAGATACGCAGTATTTT
CASSDSGRATSDTQYF
>16|TRBV19|TRBD1|TRBJ2-2|few
TGTGCCAGTAGTAGATCGGGGACAGCCAACACCGGGGAGCTGTTTTTT
CASSRSGTANTGELFF
>13|TRBV6-2/TRBV6-3|NA|TRBJ2-2|NA
TGTGCCAGCAGTTACTCATCGACGGGGGAGCTGTTTTTT
CASSYSSTGELFF
>12|TRBV20-1|NA|TRBJ2-5|NA
TGCAGTGCGTCGGAGAGCCAAGAGACCCAGTACTTC
CSASESQETQYF
>14|TRBV6-1|TRBD1|TRBJ1-2|NA
TGTGCCAGCATCTCCGCAGGGGGCAACTATGGCTACACCTTC
CASISAGGNYGYTF
>15|TRBV28|NA|TRBJ1-2|NA
TGTGCCAGCAGTTTAAGACGGCAAGCTAACTATGGCTACACCTTC
CASSLRRQANYGYTF
>14|TRBV5-1|TRBD2|TRBJ2-1|many
TGCGCCAGCAGCTCGGGACTAGCGACCAATGAGCAGTTCTTC
CASSSGLATNEQFF
>15|TRBV7-3|TRBD2|TRBJ2-1|many
TGTGCCAGCAGCTTAGGAGCGGGATCATACAATGAGCTGTTCTTC
CASSLGAGSYNELFF
>15|TRBV5-6|TRBD2|TRBJ2-3|NA
TGTGCCAGCAGCACTAGCGGCCCTAGCACAGATACGCAGTATTTT
CASSTSGPSTDTQYF
>15|TRBV5-1|NA|TRBJ1-2|few
TGCGCCAGCACCCCGGCCGTAACGGCTAACTATGGCTACACCTTC
CASTPAVTANYGYTF
>14|TRBV10-2|TRBD1|TRBJ1-1|many
TGCGCCAGCAGAGGACAGGGGGTGAACACTGAAGCTTTCTTT
CASRGQGVNTEAFF
>16|TRBV6-1|TRBD1|TRBJ1-2|NA
TGTGCCAGCAATAGACAGGGTGGCTCTTTAGCTGAAGGCTACACCTTC
CASNRQGGSLAEGYTF
>14|TRBV27|TRBD1|TRBJ1-4|few
TGTGCCAGCAGTTGGGACAGGGGGAATGAAAAACTGTTTTTT
CASSWDRGNEKLFF
>14|TRBV2|TRBD1|TRBJ1-5|many
TGTGCCAGCAGGGAGGGAACCAGACAGGGCCCCCAGCATTTT
CASREGTRQGPQHF
>14|TRBV6-2/TRBV6-3|NA|TRBJ2-7|NA
TGTGCCAGCAACGACGGTTGGCGCTCCTACGAGCAGTACTTC
CASNDGWRSYEQYF
>20|TRBV28|TRBD1|TRBJ1-4|NA
TGTGCCAGCAGCCCTTATGCGGGGACAGGGGGAACGTGGGCTAATGAAAAACTGTTTTTT
CASSPYAGTGGTWANEKLFF
>16|TRBV28|NA|TRBJ1-3|few
TGTGCCAGCAGTTTACCGGGACTTACCTCTGGAAACACCATATATTTT
CASSLPGLTSGNTIYF
>15|TRBV12-3/TRBV12-4|NA|TRBJ1-2|many
TGTGCCAGCAGTCTTAACAGTGCCGCTAACTATGGCTACACCTTC
CASSLNSAANYGYTF